The entry that follows covers one T cell receptor beta chain sequence. The antigen is not known. In germline, CDR1 is SGHVS, CDR2 FQNEAQ. This CDR3 has 12 residues. Trimming left V 3 bases short and J 10 bases short, with 9 bases between. This specimen belongs to a study of cytomegalovirus exposure and HLA in healthy donors. The study, taken as a whole, reports: TCR beta chain V- and J-gene trimming was linked, in a later analysis, to a missense variant in DCLRE1C. Despite most TCR sequences being rare, some public TCRs occurred in many donors. Segments of the TCR beta V type were, in most cases, productive about 87% or about 30% of the time in an earlier analysis.

Vbeta (60) and Jbeta (13) primers were used in the PCR. Assay: immunoSEQ multiplex PCR; the TCRdb copy retains only in-frame clones and omits some. Found here are 100,000 to 150,000 clones, over 65% of them singletons; the top ten hold 1.5%. The rearrangement uses TRBV7-8 and TRBJ1-4; unclear D gene. Sequenced material: PBMCs. This TCR was sampled from a man aged 40-49 years in good health and CMV-seronegative. The CDR3 reads CASSLREGKLFF. CDR3 in DNA: TGTGCCAGCAGCTTGAGGGAAGGAAAACTGTTTTTT.